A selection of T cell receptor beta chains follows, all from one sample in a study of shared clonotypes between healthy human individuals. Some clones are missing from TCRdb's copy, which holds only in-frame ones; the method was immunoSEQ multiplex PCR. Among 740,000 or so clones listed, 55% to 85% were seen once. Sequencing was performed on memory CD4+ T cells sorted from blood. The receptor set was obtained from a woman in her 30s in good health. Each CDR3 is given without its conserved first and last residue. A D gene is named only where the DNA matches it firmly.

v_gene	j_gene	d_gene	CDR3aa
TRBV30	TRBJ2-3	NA	AWGPGTDTQY
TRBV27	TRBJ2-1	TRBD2	ASSPLAGGPNEQF
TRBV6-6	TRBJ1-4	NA	ASSTVATNEKLF
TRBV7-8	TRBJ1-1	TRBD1	ASSLGQGDTEAF
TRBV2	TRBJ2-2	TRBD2	ASSGPTSGNTGELF
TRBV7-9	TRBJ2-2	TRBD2	ASSALAGGDTGELF
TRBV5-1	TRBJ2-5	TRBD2	ASSLRGSAGGRVTQY
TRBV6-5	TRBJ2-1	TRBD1	ASRQTGGLDQF
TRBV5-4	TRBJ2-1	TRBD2	ASSRERDPYNEQF
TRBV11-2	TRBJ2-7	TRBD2	ASSPGRGAEVRY
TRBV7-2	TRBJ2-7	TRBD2	ASSVTSDRIYEQY
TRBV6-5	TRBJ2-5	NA	ASSYVGASIEETQY
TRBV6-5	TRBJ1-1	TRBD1	ASRRQGITEAF
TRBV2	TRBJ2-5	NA	ATADRGETQY
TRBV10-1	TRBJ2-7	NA	ASSEQGAYEQY
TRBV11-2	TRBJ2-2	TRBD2	ASSQSQLAGGNTGELF
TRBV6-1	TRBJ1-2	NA	ATLETADNYGYT
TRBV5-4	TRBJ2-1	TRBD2	ASTLTVLAGYNEQF
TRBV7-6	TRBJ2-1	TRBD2	ASSKLTSGMGGLYNEQF
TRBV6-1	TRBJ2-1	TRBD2	ASRTPSGYNEQF
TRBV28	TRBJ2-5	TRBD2	ASSLSGAQETQY
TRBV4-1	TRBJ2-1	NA	ASSQRLDSMHNEQF
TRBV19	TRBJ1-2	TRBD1	ASSIRTGEYANGYT